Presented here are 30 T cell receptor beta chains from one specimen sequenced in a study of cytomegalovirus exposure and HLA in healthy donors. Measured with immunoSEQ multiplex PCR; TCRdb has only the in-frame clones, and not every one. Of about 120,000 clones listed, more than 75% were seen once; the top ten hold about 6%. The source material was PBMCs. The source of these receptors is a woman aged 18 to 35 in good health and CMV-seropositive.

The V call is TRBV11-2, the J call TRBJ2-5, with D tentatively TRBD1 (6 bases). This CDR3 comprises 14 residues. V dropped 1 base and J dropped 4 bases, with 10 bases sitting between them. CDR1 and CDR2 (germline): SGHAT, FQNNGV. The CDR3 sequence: CASSLGTGLETQYF. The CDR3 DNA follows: TGTGCCAGCAGCTTAGGTACAGGGCTAGAGACCCAGTACTTC.

Here the CDR3 DNA reads TGTGCCAGCAGTGACCCCGACAGGGAGGATCAGCCCCAGCATTTT. Amino acids: CASSDPDREDQPQHF. The V gene is TRBV6-4, the J gene TRBJ1-5, with 7 bases aligning to TRBD1. V shed 2 bases, J shed 5 bases, and the junction held 6 bases outside the gene matches. Germline V gene lookup returns CDR1 MRHNA and CDR2 SNTAGT. CDR3 length: 15 amino acids.

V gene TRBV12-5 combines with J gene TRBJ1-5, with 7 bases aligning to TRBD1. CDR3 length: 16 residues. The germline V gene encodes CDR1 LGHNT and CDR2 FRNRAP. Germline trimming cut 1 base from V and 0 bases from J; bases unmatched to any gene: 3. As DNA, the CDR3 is TGTGCTAGTGGTTTGGAGGGGACAGTTAGCAATCAGCCCCAGCATTTT. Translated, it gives CASGLEGTVSNQPQHF. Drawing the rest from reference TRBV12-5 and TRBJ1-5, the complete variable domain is DARVTQTPRHKVTEMGQEVTMRCQPILGHNTVFWYRQTMMQGLELLAYFRNRAPLDDSGMPKDRFSAEMPDATLATLKIQPSEPRDSAVYFCASGLEGTVSNQPQHFGDGTRLSIL.

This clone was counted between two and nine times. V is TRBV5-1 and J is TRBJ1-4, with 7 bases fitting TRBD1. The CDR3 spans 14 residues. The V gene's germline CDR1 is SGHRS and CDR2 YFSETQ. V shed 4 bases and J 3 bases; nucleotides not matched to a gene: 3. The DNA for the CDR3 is TGCGCCAGCAGCGGGGACAGCTCTAATGAAAAACTGTTTTTT. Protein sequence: CASSGDSSNEKLFF.

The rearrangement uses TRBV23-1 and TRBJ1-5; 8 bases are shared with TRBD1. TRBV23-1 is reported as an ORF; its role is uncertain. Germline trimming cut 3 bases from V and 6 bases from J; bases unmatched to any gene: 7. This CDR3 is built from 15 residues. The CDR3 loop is CASSQPDRGFQPQHF. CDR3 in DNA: TGCGCCAGCAGTCAGCCCGACAGGGGTTTTCAGCCCCAGCATTTT.

The CDR3 coding sequence is TGTGCCACCACGCAGGGCGTCACTGGAAACACCATATATTTT. Translation: CATTQGVTGNTIYF. The chain couples TRBV15 to TRBJ1-3, with a tentative D call TRBD1 (5 bases). CDR1 LNHNV and CDR2 YYDKDF come from the germline V gene (reference sequence). This CDR3 region has 14 residues. V lost 7 bases to trimming and J lost 2 bases, with 12 bases between them.

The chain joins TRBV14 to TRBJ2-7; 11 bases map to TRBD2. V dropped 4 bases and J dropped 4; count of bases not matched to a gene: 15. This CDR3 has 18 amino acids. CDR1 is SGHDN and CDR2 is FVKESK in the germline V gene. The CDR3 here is CASSPFSLKLAGEYEQYF. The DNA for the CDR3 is TGTGCCAGCAGCCCCTTCTCTCTAAAACTAGCGGGAGAGTACGAGCAGTACTTC. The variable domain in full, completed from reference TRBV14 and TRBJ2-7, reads EAGVTQFPSHSVIEKGQTVTLRCDPISGHDNLYWYRRVMGKEIKFLLHFVKESKQDESGMPNNRFLAERTGGTYSTLKVQPAELEDSGVYFCASSPFSLKLAGEYEQYFGPGTRLTVT.

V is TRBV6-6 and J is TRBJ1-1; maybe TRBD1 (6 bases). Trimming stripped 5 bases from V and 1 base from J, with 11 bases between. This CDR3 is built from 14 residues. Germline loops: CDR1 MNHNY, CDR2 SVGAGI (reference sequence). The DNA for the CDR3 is TGTGCCAGCAGTGCTGGACAGCCGAACACTGAAGCTTTCTTT. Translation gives CASSAGQPNTEAFF.

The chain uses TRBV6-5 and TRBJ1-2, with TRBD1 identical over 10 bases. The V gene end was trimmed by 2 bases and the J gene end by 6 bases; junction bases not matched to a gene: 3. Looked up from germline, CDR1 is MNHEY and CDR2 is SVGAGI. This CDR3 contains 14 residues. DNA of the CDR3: TGTGCCAGCAGTTACCAGACAGGGGGCAATGGCTACACCTTC. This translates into CASSYQTGGNGYTF.

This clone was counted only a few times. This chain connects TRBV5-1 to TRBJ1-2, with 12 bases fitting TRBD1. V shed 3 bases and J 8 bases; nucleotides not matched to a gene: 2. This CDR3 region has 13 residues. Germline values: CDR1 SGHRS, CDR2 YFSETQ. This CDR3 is CASSWDRGQGYTF. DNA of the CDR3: TGCGCCAGCAGCTGGGACAGGGGGCAAGGCTACACCTTC.

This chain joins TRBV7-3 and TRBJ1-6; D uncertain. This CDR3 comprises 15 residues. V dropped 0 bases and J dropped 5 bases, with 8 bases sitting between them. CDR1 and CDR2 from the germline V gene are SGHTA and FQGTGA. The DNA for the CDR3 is TGTGCCAGCAGCTTAACAACCGGGAATAATTCACCCCTCCACTTT. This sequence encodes CASSLTTGNNSPLHF.

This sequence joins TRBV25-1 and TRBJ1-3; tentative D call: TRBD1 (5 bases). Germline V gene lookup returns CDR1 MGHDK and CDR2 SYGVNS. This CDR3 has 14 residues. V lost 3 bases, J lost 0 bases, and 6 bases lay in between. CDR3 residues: CASSDRGSGNTIYF. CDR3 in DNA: TGTGCCAGCAGTGATAGGGGCTCTGGAAACACCATATATTTT. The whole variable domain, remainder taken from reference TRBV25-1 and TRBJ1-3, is EADIYQTPRYLVIGTGKKITLECSQTMGHDKMYWYQQDPGMELHLIHYSYGVNSTEKGDLSSESTVSRIRTEHFPLTLESARPSHTSQYLCASSDRGSGNTIYFGEGSWLTVV.

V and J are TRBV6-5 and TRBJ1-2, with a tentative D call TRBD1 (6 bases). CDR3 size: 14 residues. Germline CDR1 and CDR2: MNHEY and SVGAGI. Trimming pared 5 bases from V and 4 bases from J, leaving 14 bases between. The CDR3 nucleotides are TGTGCCAGCAGTACCTTGACAGGTGGCTATGGCTACACCTTC. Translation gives CASSTLTGGYGYTF.

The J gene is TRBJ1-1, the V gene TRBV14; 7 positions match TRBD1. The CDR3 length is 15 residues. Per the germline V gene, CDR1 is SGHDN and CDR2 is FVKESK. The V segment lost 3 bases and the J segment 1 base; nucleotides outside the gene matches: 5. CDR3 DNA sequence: TGTGCCAGCAGCCATCCCGGGACAGCGAACACTGAAGCTTTCTTT. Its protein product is CASSHPGTANTEAFF. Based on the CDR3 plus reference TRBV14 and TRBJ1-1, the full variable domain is EAGVTQFPSHSVIEKGQTVTLRCDPISGHDNLYWYRRVMGKEIKFLLHFVKESKQDESGMPNNRFLAERTGGTYSTLKVQPAELEDSGVYFCASSHPGTANTEAFFGQGTRLTVV.

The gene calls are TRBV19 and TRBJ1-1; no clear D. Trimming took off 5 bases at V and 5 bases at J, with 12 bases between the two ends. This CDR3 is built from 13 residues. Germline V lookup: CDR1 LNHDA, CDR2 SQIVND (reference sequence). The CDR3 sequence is CASSAPTRTEAFF. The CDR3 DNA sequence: TGTGCCAGTAGTGCCCCCACTCGGACTGAAGCTTTCTTT.

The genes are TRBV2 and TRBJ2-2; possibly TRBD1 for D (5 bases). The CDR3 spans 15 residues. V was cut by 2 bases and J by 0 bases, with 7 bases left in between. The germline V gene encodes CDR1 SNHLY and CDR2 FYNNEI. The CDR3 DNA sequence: TGTGCCAGCAGTGAAAGGGGCCCGAACACCGGGGAGCTGTTTTTT. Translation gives CASSERGPNTGELFF.

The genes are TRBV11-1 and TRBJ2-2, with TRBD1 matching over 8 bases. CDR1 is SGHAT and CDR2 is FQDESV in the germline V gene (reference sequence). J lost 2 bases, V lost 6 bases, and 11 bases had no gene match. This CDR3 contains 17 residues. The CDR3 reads CASSKRTGFLNTGELFF. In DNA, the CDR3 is TGTGCCAGCAGTAAACGGACAGGGTTTCTCAACACCGGGGAGCTGTTTTTT.

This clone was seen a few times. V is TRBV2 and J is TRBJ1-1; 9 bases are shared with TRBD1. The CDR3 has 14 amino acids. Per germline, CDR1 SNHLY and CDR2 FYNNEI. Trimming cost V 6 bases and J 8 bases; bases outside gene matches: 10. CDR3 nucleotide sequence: TGTGCCAGCAGCTTAAAGGACAGGGGAAAAGAAGCTTTCTTT. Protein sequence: CASSLKDRGKEAFF. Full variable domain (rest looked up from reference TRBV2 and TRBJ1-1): EPEVTQTPSHQVTQMGQEVILRCVPISNHLYFYWYRQILGQKVEFLVSFYNNEISEKSEIFDDQFSVERPDGSNFTLKIRSTKLEDSAMYFCASSLKDRGKEAFFGQGTRLTVV.

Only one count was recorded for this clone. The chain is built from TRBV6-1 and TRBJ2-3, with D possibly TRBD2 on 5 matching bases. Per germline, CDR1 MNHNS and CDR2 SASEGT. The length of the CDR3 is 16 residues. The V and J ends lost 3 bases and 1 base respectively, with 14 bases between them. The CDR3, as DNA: TGTGCCAGCAGTGAGGGAGAGGGAACTCGCACAGATACGCAGTATTTT. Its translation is CASSEGEGTRTDTQYF.

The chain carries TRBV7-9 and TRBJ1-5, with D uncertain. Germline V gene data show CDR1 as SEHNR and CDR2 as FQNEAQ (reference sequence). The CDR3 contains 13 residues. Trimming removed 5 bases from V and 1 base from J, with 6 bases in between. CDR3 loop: CASSGGSNQPQHF. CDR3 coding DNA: TGTGCCAGCAGCGGAGGGAGCAATCAGCCCCAGCATTTT.

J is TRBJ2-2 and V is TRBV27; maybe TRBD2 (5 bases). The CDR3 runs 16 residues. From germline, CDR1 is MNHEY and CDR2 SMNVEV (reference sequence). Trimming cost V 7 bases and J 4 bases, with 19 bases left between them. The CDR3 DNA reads TGTGCCAGCACCTCCCCGGGAAGTGGTCTCACCGGGGAGCTGTTTTTT. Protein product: CASTSPGSGLTGELFF.

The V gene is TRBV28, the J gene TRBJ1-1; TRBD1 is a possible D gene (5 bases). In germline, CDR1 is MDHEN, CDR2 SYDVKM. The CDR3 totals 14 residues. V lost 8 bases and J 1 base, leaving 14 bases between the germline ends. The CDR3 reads CASYSYGGNTEAFF. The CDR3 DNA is TGTGCCAGCTATTCCTACGGGGGGAACACTGAAGCTTTCTTT.

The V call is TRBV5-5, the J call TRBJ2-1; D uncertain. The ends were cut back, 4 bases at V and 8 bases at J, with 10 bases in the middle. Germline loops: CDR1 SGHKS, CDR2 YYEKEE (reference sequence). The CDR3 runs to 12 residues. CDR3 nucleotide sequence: TGTGCCAGCAGCCCAATCAGCGATGAGCAGTTCTTC. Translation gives CASSPISDEQFF.

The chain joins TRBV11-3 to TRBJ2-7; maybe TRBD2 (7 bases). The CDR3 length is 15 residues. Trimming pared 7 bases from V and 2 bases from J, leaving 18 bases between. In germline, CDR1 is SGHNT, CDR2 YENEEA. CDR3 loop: CASTRRGGHTYEQYF. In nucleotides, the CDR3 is TGTGCCAGCACCCGTAGGGGGGGCCATACCTACGAGCAGTACTTC.

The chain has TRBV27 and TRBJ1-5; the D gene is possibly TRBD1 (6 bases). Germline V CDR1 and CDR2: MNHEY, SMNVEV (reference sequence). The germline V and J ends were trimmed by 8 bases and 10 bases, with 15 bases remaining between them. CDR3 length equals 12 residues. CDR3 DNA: TGTGCCAGCCCGCCAGGGGCGGGTCCCCAGCATTTT. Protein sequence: CASPPGAGPQHF.

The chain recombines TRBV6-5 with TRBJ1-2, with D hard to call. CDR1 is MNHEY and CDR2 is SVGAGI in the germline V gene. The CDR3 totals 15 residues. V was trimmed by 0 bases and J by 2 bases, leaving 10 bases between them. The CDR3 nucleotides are TGTGCCAGCAGTTACTCGAGTAGGAGCAACTATGGCTACACCTTC. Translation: CASSYSSRSNYGYTF.

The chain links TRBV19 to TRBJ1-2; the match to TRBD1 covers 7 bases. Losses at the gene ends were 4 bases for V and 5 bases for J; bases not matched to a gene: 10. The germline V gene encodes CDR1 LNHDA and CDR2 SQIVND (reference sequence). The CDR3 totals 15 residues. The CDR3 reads CASSRDRAKWYGYTF. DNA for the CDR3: TGTGCCAGTAGTAGAGACAGGGCCAAGTGGTATGGCTACACCTTC.

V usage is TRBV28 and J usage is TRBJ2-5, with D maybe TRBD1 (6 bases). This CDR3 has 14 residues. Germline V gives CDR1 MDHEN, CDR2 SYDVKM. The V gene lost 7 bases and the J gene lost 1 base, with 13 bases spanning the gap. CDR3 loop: CASKGGYFQETQYF. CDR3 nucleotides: TGTGCCAGCAAAGGGGGATACTTCCAAGAGACCCAGTACTTC.

The CDR3 is CASSIRSSIEQFF. DNA of the CDR3: TGTGCCAGTAGTATTCGGTCTAGTATTGAGCAGTTCTTC. This chain uses TRBV19 with TRBJ2-1; unclear D gene. Trimming removed 3 bases at V and 9 bases at J, with 12 bases between. The CDR3 covers 13 residues. Germline V gene lookup returns CDR1 LNHDA and CDR2 SQIVND (reference sequence).

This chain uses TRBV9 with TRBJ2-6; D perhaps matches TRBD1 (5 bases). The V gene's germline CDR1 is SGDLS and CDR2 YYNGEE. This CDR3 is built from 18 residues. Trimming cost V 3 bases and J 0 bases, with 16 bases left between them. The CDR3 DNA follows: TGTGCCAGCAGCGGACAGAATGAGCTGTACTCTGGGGCCAACGTCCTGACTTTC. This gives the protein CASSGQNELYSGANVLTF.